The present T cell receptor (beta chain) was sequenced within a study of CD8 T cells in ankylosing spondylitis. Concerning this clonotype itself: Its antigen remains unknown.

Findings and caveats of the study: Significantly higher representation of disease-linked clones was reported for matched ankylosing spondylitis synovial fluid. Those disease-linked clones were CD8+; they were also relatively rare in peripheral blood. There were earlier reports of some motif variants in reactive arthritis synovial fluid and blood. Ankylosing spondylitis blood appeared to be characterized by a TCR beta motif of eight highly homologous variants.

TCRdb recomputed calls from the 5' RACE reads with MiXCR, one row per CDR3 protein. The sample carries about 130,000 distinct CDR3 sequences, approximately 17% recorded once. The CDR3 is 15 amino acids. V lost 5 bases and J 1 base, leaving 17 bases between the germline ends. The germline V gene encodes CDR1 DFQATT and CDR2 SNEGSKA (reference sequence). The sample was blood, either unsorted or a sorted T cell fraction (not recorded which). This receptor was identified in a male donor with ankylosing spondylitis. The chain uses TRBV20-1 and TRBJ1-2, with D maybe TRBD1 (5 bases). The CDR3: CSAENRSPHNYGYTF. The CDR3 DNA sequence: TGCAGTGCTGAGAACAGGAGTCCACATAACTATGGCTACACCTTC.